The text below deals with one T cell receptor beta chain. The antigen is unknown. Assay: immunoSEQ multiplex PCR; the TCRdb copy retains only in-frame clones and omits some. The profile shows about 660,000 clones, roughly 70% of them singletons. Germline CDR1 and CDR2: SGHRS and YFSETQ. This CDR3 comprises 14 residues. The V segment lost 2 bases and the J segment 9 bases; nucleotides outside the gene matches: 4. Division of CD4+ cells produced a CD45RA+ naive subset and a CD45RA-negative memory subset. This sample stems from a study of shared clonotypes between healthy human individuals. For the study at large: The plates for each donor numbered three CD4 naive, three CD4 memory, two CD8 naive and one CD8 memory. General observations from the study: Roughly 5% of naive CD4 clonotypes were shared across a handful of donors. What rarefaction showed was incomplete sorted-subset sequencing despite large depth.

Sequenced input: memory CD4+ T cells sorted from blood. Subset described: CD45RA-negative fraction. V usage is TRBV5-1 and J usage is TRBJ2-3; 12 nucleotides agree with TRBD2. The sequence came from a woman in her 30s in good health. The CDR3: CASSLETSGGTQYF. The CDR3 coding sequence is TGCGCCAGCAGCTTAGAGACTAGCGGGGGAACGCAGTATTTT.